This T cell receptor (beta chain) was sequenced in a study of regulatory T cells in long-lasting Graves disease. This clonotype was recorded many times. Through Arm-PCR of CDR3 regions and iRepertoire HTBI primers, TCR beta libraries were built. In TCRdb, the multiplex PCR reads were re-called with MiXCR into one record per CDR3 protein. The data hold about 430,000 distinct CDR3 sequences, with approximately 15% observed a single time. There are 15 residues in the CDR3. CDR1 and CDR2 (germline): KGHSH, LQKENI. Trimming removed 3 bases from V and 6 bases from J; junction bases left unmatched: 8. Time point noted: newly diagnosed GD, antithyroid drugs for less than 3 months. From RNA extracted from PBMCs, the TCR library was made. Separately, the same data were catalogued under a study of T cells in Graves' hyperthyroidism and ophthalmopathy. From that report: The model forecast ophthalmopathy, anticipating it by a median approximately 6.2 months before onset.

Sequencing was performed on peripheral blood mononuclear cells (PBMCs), taken at new diagnosis, from a patient treated with antithyroid drugs. This receptor was identified in a woman between 40 and 50 years old with Graves disease. J is TRBJ2-5 and V is TRBV18; 9 nucleotides match TRBD1. The CDR3 loop is CASSPSQGAEKTQYF. The CDR3 DNA sequence: TGTGCCAGCTCACCGTCACAGGGGGCGGAAAAGACCCAGTACTTC.